The T cell receptor (beta chain) under discussion was sequenced for a study of radiation and T cells in renal cell carcinoma. Study observations and caveats: In blood, top tumor clones expanded by 2 weeks, shrinking by 4.

Produced via immunoSEQ multiplex PCR; TCRdb's table is partial and in-frame only. The top ten hold approximately 2.4% of the sample, which has about 77,000 clones, less than 85% seen once. Worth noting for this clone: Its antigen is not identified.

Germline CDR1 SGHVS, CDR2 FNYEAQ. After removal of 3 bases from V and 1 base from J, the junction contained 5 bases not matched to a gene. CDR3 length equals 17 residues. The time point: blood 4 weeks post-SBRT, at nephrectomy. Treatment here: 15 Gy SBRT to primary tumor, nephrectomy 4 weeks later. Nephrectomy followed 15 Gy stereotactic body radiation by 4 weeks. Clear cell pathology was present in this patient's renal cell carcinoma. This chain links TRBV7-6 with TRBJ2-6; 8 bases map to TRBD1. Specimen: blood, collected from a patient whose treatment included radiotherapy and nephrectomy. The receptor was isolated from an older woman with renal cell carcinoma. The CDR3 bases are TGTGCCAGCAGCTTTGGGACAGGACAGTCTGGGGCCAACGTCCTGACTTTC. Encoded protein: CASSFGTGQSGANVLTF.